Sequencing of this T cell receptor beta chain was carried out in a study of blood T cell repertoires in COVID-19. As for the study in general: The cDNA or gDNA used as material had been derived from T cells, B-cell-depleted T cells, or PBMCs.

Cohorts were assigned according to the clinical history that participants reported. As originally analysed: The assay estimated nucleated cells by amplifying reference gene primers. Sequencing was performed with immunoSEQ multiplex PCR; in TCRdb, only in-frame clones are kept and a portion is missing. D and trimming were read from the DNA, whereas the V and J calls and clone size are those reported in that table. The sample holds approximately 220,000 clones, 87% seen once. CDR1 is SGHTA and CDR2 is FQGNSA in the germline V gene. V was pared by 1 base and J by 1 base, with 7 bases between. The CDR3 covers 14 residues.

Sequencing used PBMCs or T cells enriched from blood (not recorded which). V is TRBV7-2 and J is TRBJ2-5, with D perhaps TRBD2 (5 bases). This TCR derives from a woman in her thirties with acute COVID-19. This CDR3 is CASSLGGFQETQYF. CDR3 DNA: TGTGCCAGCAGCTTAGGAGGGTTCCAAGAGACCCAGTACTTC.